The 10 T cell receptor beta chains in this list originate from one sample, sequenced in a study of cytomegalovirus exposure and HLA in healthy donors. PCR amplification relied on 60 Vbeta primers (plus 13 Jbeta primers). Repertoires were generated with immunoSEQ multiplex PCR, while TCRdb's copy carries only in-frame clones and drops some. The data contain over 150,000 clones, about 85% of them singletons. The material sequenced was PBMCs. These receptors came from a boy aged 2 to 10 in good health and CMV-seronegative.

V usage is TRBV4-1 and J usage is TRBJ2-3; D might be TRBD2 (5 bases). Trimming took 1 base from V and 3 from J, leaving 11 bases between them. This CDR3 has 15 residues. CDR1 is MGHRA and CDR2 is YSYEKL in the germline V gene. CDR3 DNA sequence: TGCGCCAGCAGCCAAGTAGGACTTTTGACAGATACGCAGTATTTT. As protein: CASSQVGLLTDTQYF.

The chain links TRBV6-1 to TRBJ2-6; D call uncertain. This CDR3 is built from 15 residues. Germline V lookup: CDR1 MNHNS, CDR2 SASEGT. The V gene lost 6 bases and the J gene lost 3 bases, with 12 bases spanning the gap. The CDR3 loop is CASRTSGFGANVLTF. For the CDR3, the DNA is TGTGCCAGCAGAACCTCAGGCTTTGGGGCCAACGTCCTGACTTTC.

The CDR3 reads CASRGTGTPRDEQYV. In nucleotides, the CDR3 is TGTGCCAGCAGAGGGACAGGGACGCCGAGGGACGAGCAGTACGTC. J is TRBJ2-7 and V is TRBV6-5; 9 bases align to TRBD1. The CDR3 runs 15 residues. The germline CDR1 and CDR2 sequences are MNHEY and SVGAGI. The V gene end was trimmed by 6 bases and the J gene end by 5 bases; junction bases not matched to a gene: 11.

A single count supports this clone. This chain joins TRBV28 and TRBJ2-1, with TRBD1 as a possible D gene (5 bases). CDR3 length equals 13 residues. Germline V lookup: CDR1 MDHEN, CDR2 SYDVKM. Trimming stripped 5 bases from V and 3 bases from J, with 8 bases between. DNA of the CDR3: TGTGCCAGCAGTGGGCAGGGCTACAATGAGCAGTTCTTC. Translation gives CASSGQGYNEQFF. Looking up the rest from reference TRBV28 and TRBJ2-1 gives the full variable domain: DVKVTQSSRYLVKRTGEKVFLECVQDMDHENMFWYRQDPGLGLRLIYFSYDVKMKEKGDIPEGYSVSREKKERFSLILESASTNQTSMYLCASSGQGYNEQFFGPGTRLTVL.

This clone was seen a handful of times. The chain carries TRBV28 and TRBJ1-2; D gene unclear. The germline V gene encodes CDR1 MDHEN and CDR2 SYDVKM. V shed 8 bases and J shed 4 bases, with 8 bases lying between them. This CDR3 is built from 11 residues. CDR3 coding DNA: TGTGCCAGCCGCTATCCCTATGGCTACACCTTC. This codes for CASRYPYGYTF.

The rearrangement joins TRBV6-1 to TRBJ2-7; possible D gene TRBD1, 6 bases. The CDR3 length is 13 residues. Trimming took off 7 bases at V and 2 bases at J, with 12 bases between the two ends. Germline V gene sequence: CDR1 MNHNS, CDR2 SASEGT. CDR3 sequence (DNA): TGTGCCAGCAACGGACAGCCCCCCTACGAGCAGTACTTC. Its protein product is CASNGQPPYEQYF.

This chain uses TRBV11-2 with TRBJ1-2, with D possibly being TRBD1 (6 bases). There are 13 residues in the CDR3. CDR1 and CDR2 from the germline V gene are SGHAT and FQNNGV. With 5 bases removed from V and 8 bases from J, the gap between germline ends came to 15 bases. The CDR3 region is CASSPTGIGGYTF. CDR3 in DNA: TGTGCCAGCAGCCCAACAGGGATTGGAGGCTACACCTTC.

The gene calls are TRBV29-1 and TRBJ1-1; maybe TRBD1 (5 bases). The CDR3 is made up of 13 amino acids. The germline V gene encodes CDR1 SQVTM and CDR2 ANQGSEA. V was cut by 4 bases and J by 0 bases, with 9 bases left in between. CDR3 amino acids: CSVVHRMNTEAFF. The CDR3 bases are TGCAGCGTTGTTCACAGGATGAACACTGAAGCTTTCTTT.

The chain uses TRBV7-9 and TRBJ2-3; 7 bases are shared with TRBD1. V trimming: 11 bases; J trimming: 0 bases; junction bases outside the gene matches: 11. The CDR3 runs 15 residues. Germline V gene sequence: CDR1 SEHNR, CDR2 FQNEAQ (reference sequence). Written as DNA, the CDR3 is TGTGCCGGGGCGGTCCGGACAGGTAGCACAGATACGCAGTATTTT. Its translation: CAGAVRTGSTDTQYF.

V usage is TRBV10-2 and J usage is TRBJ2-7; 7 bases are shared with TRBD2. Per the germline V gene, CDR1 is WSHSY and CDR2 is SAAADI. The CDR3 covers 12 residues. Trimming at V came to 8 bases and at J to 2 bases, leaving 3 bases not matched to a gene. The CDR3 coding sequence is TGCGCCAGCGCGGGGGAGACCTACGAGCAGTACGTC. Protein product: CASAGETYEQYV.